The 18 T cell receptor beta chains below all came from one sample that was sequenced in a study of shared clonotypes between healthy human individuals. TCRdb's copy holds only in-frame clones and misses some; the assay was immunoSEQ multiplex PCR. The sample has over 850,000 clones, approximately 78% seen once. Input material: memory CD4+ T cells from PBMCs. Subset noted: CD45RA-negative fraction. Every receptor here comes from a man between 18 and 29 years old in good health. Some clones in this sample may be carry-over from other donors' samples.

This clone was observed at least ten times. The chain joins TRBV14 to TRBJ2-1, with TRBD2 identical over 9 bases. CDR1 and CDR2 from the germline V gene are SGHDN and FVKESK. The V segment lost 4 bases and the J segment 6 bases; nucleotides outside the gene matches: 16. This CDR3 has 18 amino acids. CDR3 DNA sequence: TGTGCCAGCAGCCCCCAGGGCGGGAGGGCCTTAGGAATCAATGAGCAGTTCTTC. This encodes CASSPQGGRALGINEQFF.

Here the CDR3 reads CASSGSGRFFGEQFF. The CDR3 nucleotides read TGCGCCAGCAGTGGGAGCGGGAGGTTTTTCGGTGAGCAGTTCTTC. J is TRBJ2-1 and V is TRBV10-2, with 9 bases fitting TRBD2. Germline lookup yields CDR1 WSHSY and CDR2 SAAADI. The CDR3 has 15 amino acids. V dropped 4 bases and J dropped 9; count of bases not matched to a gene: 10.

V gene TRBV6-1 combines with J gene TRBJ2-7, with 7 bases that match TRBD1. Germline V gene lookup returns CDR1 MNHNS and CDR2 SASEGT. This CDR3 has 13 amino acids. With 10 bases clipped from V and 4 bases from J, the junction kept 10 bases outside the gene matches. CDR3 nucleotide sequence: TGTGCCACCCGACAGGGCGAAGGGTACGAGCAGTACTTC. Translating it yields CATRQGEGYEQYF.

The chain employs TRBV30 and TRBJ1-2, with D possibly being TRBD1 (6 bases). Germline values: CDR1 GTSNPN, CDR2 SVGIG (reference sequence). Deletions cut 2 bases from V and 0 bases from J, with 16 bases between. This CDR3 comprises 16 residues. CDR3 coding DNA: TGTGCCTGGAGTAATGCGAGGACAGTTTCTAACTATGGCTACACCTTC. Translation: CAWSNARTVSNYGYTF.

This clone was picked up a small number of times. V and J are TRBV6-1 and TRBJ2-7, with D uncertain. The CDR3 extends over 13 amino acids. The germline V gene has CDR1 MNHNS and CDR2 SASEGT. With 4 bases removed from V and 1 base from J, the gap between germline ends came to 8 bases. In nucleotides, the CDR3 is TGTGCCAGCAGTGTTGGACCTTCCTACGAGCAGTACTTC. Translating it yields CASSVGPSYEQYF.

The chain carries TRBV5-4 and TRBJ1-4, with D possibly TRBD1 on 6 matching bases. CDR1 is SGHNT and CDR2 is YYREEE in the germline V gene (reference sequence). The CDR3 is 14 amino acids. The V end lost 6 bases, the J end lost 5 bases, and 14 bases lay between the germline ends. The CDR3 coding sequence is TGTGCCAGCACCGCAGGGCAGGGGAATGAAAAACTGTTTTTT. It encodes CASTAGQGNEKLFF.

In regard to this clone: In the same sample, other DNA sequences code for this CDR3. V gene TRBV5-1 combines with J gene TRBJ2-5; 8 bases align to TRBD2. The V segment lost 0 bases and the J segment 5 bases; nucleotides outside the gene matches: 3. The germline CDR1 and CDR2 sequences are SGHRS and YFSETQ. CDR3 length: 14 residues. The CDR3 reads CASSLGAGEETQYF. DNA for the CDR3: TGCGCCAGCAGCTTGGGAGCGGGAGAGGAGACCCAGTACTTC. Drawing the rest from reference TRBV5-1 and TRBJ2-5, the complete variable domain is KAGVTQTPRYLIKTRGQQVTLSCSPISGHRSVSWYQQTPGQGLQFLFEYFSETQRNKGNFPGRFSGRQFSNSRSEMNVSTLELGDSALYLCASSLGAGEETQYFGPGTRLLVL.

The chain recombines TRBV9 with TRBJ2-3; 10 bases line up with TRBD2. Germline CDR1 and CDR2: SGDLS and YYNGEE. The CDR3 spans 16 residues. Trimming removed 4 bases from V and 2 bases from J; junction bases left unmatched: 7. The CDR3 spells CASSLSGRSLTDTQYF. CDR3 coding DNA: TGTGCCAGCAGCCTTAGCGGGAGGTCACTCACAGATACGCAGTATTTT.

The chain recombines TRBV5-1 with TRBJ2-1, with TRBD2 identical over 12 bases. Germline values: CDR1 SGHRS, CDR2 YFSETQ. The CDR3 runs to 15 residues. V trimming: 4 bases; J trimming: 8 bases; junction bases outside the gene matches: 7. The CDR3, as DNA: TGCGCCAGCAGCCCCCAGACTAGCGGGAGCGATGAGCAGTTCTTC. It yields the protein CASSPQTSGSDEQFF.

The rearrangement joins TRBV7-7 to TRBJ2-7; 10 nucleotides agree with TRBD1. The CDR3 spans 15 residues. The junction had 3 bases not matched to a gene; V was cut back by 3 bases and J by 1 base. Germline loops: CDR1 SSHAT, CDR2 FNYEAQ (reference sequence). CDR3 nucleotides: TGTGCCAGCAGCTTTTCGGACAGGGGGTCCTACGAGCAGTACTTC. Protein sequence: CASSFSDRGSYEQYF. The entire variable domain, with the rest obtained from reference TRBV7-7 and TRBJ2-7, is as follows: GAGVSQSPRYKVTKRGQDVTLRCDPISSHATLYWYQQALGQGPEFLTYFNYEAQPDKSGLPSDRFSAERPEGSISTLTIQRTEQRDSAMYRCASSFSDRGSYEQYFGPGTRLTVT.

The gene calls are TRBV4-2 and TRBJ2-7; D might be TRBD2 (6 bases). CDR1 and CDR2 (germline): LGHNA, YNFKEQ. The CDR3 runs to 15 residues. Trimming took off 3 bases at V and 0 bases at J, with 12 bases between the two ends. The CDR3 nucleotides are TGTGCCAGCAGCCAGGAGCGGGTGCCCTCCTACGAGCAGTACTTC. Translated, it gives CASSQERVPSYEQYF.

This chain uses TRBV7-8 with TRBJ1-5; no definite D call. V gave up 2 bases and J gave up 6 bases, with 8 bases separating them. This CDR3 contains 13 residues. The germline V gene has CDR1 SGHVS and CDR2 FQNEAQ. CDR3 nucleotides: TGTGCCAGCAGCTTATTTCAAGCTCAGCCCCAGCATTTT. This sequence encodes CASSLFQAQPQHF. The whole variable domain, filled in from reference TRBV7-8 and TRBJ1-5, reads GAGVSQSPRYKVAKRGQDVALRCDPISGHVSLFWYQQALGQGPEFLTYFQNEAQLDKSGLPSDRFFAERPEGSVSTLKIQRTQQEDSAVYLCASSLFQAQPQHFGDGTRLSIL.

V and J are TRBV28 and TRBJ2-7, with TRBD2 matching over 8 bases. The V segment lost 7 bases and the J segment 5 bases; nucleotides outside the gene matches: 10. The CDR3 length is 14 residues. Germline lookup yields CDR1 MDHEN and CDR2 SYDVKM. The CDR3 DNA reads TGTGCCAGCACCAAAGCGGGAGTTTCCCACGAGCAGTACTTC. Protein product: CASTKAGVSHEQYF.

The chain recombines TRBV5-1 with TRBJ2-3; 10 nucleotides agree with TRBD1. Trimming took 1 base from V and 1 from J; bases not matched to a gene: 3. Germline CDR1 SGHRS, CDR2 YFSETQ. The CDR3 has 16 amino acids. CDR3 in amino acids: CASSLLGTGGTDTQYF. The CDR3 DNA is TGCGCCAGCAGCTTGCTCGGGACAGGGGGCACAGATACGCAGTATTTT.

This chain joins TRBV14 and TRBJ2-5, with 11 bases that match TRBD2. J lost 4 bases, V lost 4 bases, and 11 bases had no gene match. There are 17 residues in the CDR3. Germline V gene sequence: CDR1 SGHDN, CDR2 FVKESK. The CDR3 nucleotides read TGTGCCAGCAGCCCCGGGAAGACTAGCGGGATAACAGAGACCCAGTACTTC. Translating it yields CASSPGKTSGITETQYF. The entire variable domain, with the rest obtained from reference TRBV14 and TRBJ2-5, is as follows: EAGVTQFPSHSVIEKGQTVTLRCDPISGHDNLYWYRRVMGKEIKFLLHFVKESKQDESGMPNNRFLAERTGGTYSTLKVQPAELEDSGVYFCASSPGKTSGITETQYFGPGTRLLVL.

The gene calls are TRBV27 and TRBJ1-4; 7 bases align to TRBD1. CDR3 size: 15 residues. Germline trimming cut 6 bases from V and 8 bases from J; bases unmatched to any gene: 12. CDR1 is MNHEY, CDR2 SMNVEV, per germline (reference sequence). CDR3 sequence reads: CASSFNRGGREKLFF. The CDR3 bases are TGTGCCAGCAGCTTTAACAGGGGTGGGAGGGAAAAACTGTTTTTT. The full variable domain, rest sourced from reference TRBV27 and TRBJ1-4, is EAQVTQNPRYLITVTGKKLTVTCSQNMNHEYMSWYRQDPGLGLRQIYYSMNVEVTDKGDVPEGYKVSRKEKRNFPLILESPSPNQTSLYFCASSFNRGGREKLFFGSGTQLSVL.

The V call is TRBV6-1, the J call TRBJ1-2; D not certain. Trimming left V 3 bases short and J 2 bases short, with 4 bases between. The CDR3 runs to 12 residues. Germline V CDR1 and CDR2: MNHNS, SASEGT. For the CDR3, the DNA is TGTGCCAGCAGTGACCCAAACTATGGCTACACCTTC. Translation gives CASSDPNYGYTF.

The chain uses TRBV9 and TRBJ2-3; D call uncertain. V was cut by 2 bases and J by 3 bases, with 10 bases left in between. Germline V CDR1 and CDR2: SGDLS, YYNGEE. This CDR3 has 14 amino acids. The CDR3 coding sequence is TGTGCCAGCAGCGTCCGGGTCGGTACAGATACGCAGTATTTT. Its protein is CASSVRVGTDTQYF. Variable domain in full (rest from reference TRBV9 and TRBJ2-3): DSGVTQTPKHLITATGQRVTLRCSPRSGDLSVYWYQQSLDQGLQFLIQYYNGEERAKGNILERFSAQQFPDLHSELNLSSLELGDSALYFCASSVRVGTDTQYFGPGTRLTVL.